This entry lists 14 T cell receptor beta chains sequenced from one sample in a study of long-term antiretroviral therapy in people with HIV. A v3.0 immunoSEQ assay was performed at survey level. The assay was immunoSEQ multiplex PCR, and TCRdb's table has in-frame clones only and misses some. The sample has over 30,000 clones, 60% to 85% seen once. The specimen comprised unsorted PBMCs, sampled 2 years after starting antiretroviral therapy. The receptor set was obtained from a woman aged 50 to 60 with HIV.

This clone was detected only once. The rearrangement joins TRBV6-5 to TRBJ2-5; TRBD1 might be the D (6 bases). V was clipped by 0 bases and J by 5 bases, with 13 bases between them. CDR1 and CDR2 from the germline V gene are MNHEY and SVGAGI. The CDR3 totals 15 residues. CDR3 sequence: CASSYSGALSETQYF. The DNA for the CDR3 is TGTGCCAGCAGTTACTCGGGGGCATTATCGGAGACCCAGTACTTC.

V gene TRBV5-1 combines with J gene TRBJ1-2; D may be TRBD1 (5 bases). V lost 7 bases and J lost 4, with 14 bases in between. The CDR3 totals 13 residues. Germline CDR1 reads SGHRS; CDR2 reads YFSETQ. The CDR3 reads CASDSGHGYGYTF. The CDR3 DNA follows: TGCGCCAGCGATAGCGGACACGGCTATGGCTACACCTTC.

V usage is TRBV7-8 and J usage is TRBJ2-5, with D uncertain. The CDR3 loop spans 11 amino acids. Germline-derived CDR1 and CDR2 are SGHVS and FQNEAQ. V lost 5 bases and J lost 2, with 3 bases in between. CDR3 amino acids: CASSEQETQYF. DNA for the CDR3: TGTGCCAGCAGCGAGCAAGAGACCCAGTACTTC.

CDR3 protein: CASSGGWDRGTGELFF. CDR3 coding DNA: TGTGCCAGCAGCGGGGGGTGGGACAGGGGCACCGGGGAGCTGTTTTTT. This chain uses TRBV9 with TRBJ2-2; 10 bases map to TRBD1. Trimming cost V 3 bases and J 4 bases; bases outside gene matches: 6. CDR1 and CDR2 (germline): SGDLS, YYNGEE. This CDR3 has 16 amino acids.

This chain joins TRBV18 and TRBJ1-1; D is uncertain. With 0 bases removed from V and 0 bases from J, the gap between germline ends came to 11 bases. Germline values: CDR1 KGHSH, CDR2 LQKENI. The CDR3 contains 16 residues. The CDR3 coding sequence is TGTGCCAGCTCACCACCTGGGAAAGCCTTGAACACTGAAGCTTTCTTT. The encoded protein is CASSPPGKALNTEAFF.

CDR3 sequence reads: CASSGGGLETQYF. CDR3 DNA: TGTGCCAGCAGTGGAGGGGGCCTGGAGACCCAGTACTTC. The chain combines TRBV6-6 with TRBJ2-5, with D maybe TRBD1 (7 bases). Germline assignment: CDR1 MNHNY and CDR2 SVGAGI (reference sequence). The ends were cut back, 5 bases at V and 5 bases at J, with 12 bases in the middle. The CDR3 runs to 13 residues.

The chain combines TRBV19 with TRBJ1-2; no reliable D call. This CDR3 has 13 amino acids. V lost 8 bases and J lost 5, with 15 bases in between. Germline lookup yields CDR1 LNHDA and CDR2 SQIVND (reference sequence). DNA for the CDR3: TGTGCCAGTTACAAGGGAATATCATATGGCTACACCTTC. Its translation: CASYKGISYGYTF.

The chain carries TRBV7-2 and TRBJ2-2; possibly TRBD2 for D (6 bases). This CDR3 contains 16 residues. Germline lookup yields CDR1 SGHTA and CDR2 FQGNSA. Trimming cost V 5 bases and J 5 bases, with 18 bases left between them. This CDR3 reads CASSPEGTRGTGELFF. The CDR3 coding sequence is TGTGCCAGCAGCCCCGAAGGGACCCGGGGGACCGGGGAGCTGTTTTTT. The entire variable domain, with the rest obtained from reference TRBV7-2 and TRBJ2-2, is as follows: GAGVSQSPSNKVTEKGKDVELRCDPISGHTALYWYRQSLGQGLEFLIYFQGNSAPDKSGLPSDRFSAERTGGSVSTLTIQRTQQEDSAVYLCASSPEGTRGTGELFFGEGSRLTVL.

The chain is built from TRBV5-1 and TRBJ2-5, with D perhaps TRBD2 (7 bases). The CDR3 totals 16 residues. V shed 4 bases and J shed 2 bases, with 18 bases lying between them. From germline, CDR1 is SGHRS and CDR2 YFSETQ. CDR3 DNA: TGCGCCAGCAGCACTATGGGGGGGCGCCGGCAAGAGACCCAGTACTTC. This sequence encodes CASSTMGGRRQETQYF.

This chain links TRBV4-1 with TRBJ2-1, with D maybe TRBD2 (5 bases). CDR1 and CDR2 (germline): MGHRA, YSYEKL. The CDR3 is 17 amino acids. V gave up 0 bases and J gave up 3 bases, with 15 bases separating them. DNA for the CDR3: TGCGCCAGCAGCCAAGATAGTTCACTGACTATCTACAATGAGCAGTTCTTC. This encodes CASSQDSSLTIYNEQFF.

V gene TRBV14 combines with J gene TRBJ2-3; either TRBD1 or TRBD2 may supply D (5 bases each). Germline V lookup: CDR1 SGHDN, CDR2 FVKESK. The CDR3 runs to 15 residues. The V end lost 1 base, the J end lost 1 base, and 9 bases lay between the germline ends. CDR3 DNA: TGTGCCAGCAGCCAAGTAGGGACCGGCACAGATACGCAGTATTTT. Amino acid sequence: CASSQVGTGTDTQYF.

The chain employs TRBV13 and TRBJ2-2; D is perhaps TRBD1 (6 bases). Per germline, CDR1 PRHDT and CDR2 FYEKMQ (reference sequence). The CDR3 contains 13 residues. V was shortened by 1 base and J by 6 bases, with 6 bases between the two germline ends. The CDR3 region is CASSLEGAGELFF. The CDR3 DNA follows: TGTGCCAGCAGCTTAGAGGGGGCCGGGGAGCTGTTTTTT.

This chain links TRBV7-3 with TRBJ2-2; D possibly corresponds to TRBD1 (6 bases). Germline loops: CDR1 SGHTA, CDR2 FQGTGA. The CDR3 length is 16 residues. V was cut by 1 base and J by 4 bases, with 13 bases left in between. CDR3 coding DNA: TGTGCCAGCAGCTTAAGATGGACAGAGTCCACCGGGGAGCTGTTTTTT. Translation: CASSLRWTESTGELFF.

The DNA of the CDR3 is TGTGCCAGTAGTATAGGGGGGGGGTTAGGGGATACGCAGTATTTT. Translating gives CASSIGGGLGDTQYF. J is TRBJ2-3 and V is TRBV19; TRBD2 matches at 7 bases. The V gene end was trimmed by 1 base and the J gene end by 6 bases; junction bases not matched to a gene: 7. Germline V gene data show CDR1 as LNHDA and CDR2 as SQIVND (reference sequence). The CDR3 loop spans 15 amino acids.